The 9 T cell receptor beta chains given below trace back to one sample, sequenced in a study of blood T cell repertoires in COVID-19 (TCRdb year 2020). The library was obtained by the immunoSEQ multiplex PCR assay. TCRdb took over this immuneACCESS table, retaining in-frame rearrangements with V and J assigned. Such tables are incomplete; in checked studies, under half of the missing clones stem from an unresolved V gene, and the remainder is unexplained. The sample table holds approximately 100,000 clones, of which roughly 76% were seen once. The leading ten clones occupy 8.5% to 12% of the sample. Sequenced material: peripheral blood. The receptors originated from a human donor in a cohort sampled during active COVID-19.

The chain links TRBV30 to TRBJ2-5, with 10 nucleotides matching TRBD2. The junction had 18 bases not matched to a gene; V was cut back by 3 bases and J by 5 bases. In germline, CDR1 is GTSNPN, CDR2 SVGIG (reference sequence). The CDR3 has 18 residues. This CDR3 reads CAWSDGFMASGSLETQYF. CDR3 nucleotide sequence: TGTGCCTGGAGCGACGGATTTATGGCTAGCGGGAGTTTGGAGACCCAGTACTTC.

The chain has TRBV6-5 and TRBJ2-7; the match to TRBD2 covers 13 bases. Trimming took 4 bases from V and 9 from J; bases not matched to a gene: 9. The CDR3 covers 15 residues. The V gene's germline CDR1 is MNHEY and CDR2 SVGAGI. The CDR3 DNA reads TGTGCCAGCAGTTCCGGGACTAGCGGGACCTTAGGGCAGTACTTC. This encodes CASSSGTSGTLGQYF.

CDR3 residues: CASCSRGTVIQETQYF. The CDR3, as DNA: TGCGCCAGCTGTAGCCGGGGGACAGTTATCCAAGAGACCCAGTACTTC. The V and J genes are TRBV5-1 and TRBJ2-5; the D gene is possibly TRBD1 (7 bases). The CDR3 runs to 16 residues. In germline, CDR1 is SGHRS, CDR2 YFSETQ. V was trimmed by 7 bases and J by 1 base, leaving 20 bases between them.

This sequence joins TRBV5-1 and TRBJ2-5, with D maybe TRBD1 (6 bases). V shed 3 bases and J shed 2 bases, with 8 bases lying between them. This CDR3 is built from 13 residues. Germline V gene sequence: CDR1 SGHRS, CDR2 YFSETQ. CDR3 DNA sequence: TGCGCCAGCAGCTGGGACACGCAAGAGACCCAGTACTTC. This gives the protein CASSWDTQETQYF.

This clone was counted ten times or more. The chain is built from TRBV28 and TRBJ1-1, with TRBD1 matching over 8 bases. CDR1 and CDR2 (germline): MDHEN, SYDVKM. V shed 8 bases and J 1 base; nucleotides not matched to a gene: 6. CDR3 size: 14 residues. Written as DNA, the CDR3 is TGTGCCAGCTATCGTACAGGGGGGAACACTGAAGCTTTCTTT. Translating gives CASYRTGGNTEAFF. Based on the CDR3 plus reference TRBV28 and TRBJ1-1, the full variable domain is DVKVTQSSRYLVKRTGEKVFLECVQDMDHENMFWYRQDPGLGLRLIYFSYDVKMKEKGDIPEGYSVSREKKERFSLILESASTNQTSMYLCASYRTGGNTEAFFGQGTRLTVV.

The sample holds one count of this clone. The chain employs TRBV7-9 and TRBJ1-6; TRBD1 agrees at 7 bases. The junction had 4 bases not matched to a gene; V was cut back by 4 bases and J by 10 bases. Germline CDR1 and CDR2: SEHNR and FQNEAQ (reference sequence). This CDR3 spans 13 amino acids. CDR3 in DNA: TGTGCCAGCAGCTCGTTGACAGGGTCACCCCTCCACTTT. Its protein product is CASSSLTGSPLHF.

The CDR3 sequence is CASSKAHEQGPNNEQFF. The CDR3 DNA sequence: TGTGCCAGCAGCAAAGCTCATGAACAGGGTCCTAACAATGAGCAGTTCTTC. This chain joins TRBV21-1 and TRBJ2-1; TRBD1 is the table's D call, not checked against the DNA. TRBV21-1 is a recognized pseudogene. The CDR3 has 17 residues.

The chain combines TRBV23-1 with TRBJ2-7; D uncertain. TRBV23-1 is flagged as an ORF with uncertain function. The CDR3 runs 9 residues. The germline V and J ends were trimmed by 10 bases and 12 bases, with 13 bases remaining between them. CDR3 protein: CATDTRRYF. DNA for the CDR3: TGCGCCACCGACACCCGTAGGTACTTC.

The genes are TRBV2 and TRBJ2-7; D is undetermined. In germline, CDR1 is SNHLY, CDR2 FYNNEI. This CDR3 has 15 amino acids. Trimming took off 2 bases at V and 1 base at J, with 12 bases between the two ends. The chain's CDR3 is CASSESLGRSYEQYF. The DNA for the CDR3 is TGTGCCAGCAGTGAATCGTTGGGCAGGTCCTACGAGCAGTACTTC. The full variable domain, rest sourced from reference TRBV2 and TRBJ2-7, is EPEVTQTPSHQVTQMGQEVILRCVPISNHLYFYWYRQILGQKVEFLVSFYNNEISEKSEIFDDQFSVERPDGSNFTLKIRSTKLEDSAMYFCASSESLGRSYEQYFGPGTRLTVT.